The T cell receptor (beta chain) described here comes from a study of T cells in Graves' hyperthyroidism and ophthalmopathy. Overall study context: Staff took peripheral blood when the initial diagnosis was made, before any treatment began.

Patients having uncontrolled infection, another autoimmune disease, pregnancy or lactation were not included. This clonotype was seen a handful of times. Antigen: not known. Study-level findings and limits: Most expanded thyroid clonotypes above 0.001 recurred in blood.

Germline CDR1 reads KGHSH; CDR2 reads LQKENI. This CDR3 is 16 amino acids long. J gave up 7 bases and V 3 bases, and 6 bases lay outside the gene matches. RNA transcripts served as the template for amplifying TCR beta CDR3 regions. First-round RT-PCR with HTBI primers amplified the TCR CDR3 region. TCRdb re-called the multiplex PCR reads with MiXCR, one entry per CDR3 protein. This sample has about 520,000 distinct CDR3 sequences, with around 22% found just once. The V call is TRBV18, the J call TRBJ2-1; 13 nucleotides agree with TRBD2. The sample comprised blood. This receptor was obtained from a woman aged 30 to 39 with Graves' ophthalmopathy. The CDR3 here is CASSPPGTSGANEQFF. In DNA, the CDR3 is TGTGCCAGCTCACCCCCCGGGACTAGCGGGGCGAATGAGCAGTTCTTC.